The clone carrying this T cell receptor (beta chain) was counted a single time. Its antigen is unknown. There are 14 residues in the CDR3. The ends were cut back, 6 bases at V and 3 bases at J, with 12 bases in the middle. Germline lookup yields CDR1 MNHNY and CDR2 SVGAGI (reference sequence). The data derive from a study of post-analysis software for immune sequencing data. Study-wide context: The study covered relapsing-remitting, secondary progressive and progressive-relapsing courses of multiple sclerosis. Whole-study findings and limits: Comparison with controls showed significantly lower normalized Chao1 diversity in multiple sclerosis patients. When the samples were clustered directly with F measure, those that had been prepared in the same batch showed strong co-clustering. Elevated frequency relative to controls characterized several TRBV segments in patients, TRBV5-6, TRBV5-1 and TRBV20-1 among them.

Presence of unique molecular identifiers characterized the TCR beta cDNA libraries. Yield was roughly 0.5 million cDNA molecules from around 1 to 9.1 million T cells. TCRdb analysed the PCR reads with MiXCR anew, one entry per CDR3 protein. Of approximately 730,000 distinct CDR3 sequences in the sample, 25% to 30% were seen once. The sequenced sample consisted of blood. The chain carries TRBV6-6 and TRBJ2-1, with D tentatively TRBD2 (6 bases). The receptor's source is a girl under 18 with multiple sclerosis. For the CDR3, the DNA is TGTGCCAGCAGGGCCACCGGGGGCTACAATGAGCAGTTCTTC. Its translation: CASRATGGYNEQFF.